A single sample gave rise to the 20 T cell receptor beta chains below, sequenced in a study of blood T cells in healthy people across ages. Through a sample-barcoded 5' primer and a J-beta primer mix, a second PCR was run for about 6 to 12 cycles. A single record per CDR3 protein comes from TCRdb applying MiXCR to the 5' RACE reads. The sample carries roughly 1,700,000 distinct CDR3 sequences, 28% recorded once. Specimen: blood. These receptors all come from a woman aged 25 to 39 in good health.

The V and J genes are TRBV2 and TRBJ2-5; possibly TRBD1 for D (7 bases). The CDR3 covers 15 residues. Trimming removed 5 bases at V and 2 bases at J, with 15 bases between. Germline V gene lookup returns CDR1 SNHLY and CDR2 FYNNEI. The CDR3 spells CASSSRGDPQETQYF. CDR3 nucleotides: TGTGCCAGCAGTAGCAGGGGGGACCCACAAGAGACCCAGTACTTC.

A few counts support this clonotype. The chain employs TRBV6-1 and TRBJ2-3; possibly TRBD1 for D (6 bases). Germline CDR1 is MNHNS and CDR2 is SASEGT. The CDR3 has 15 residues. Between the trimmed V and J ends, which lost 7 bases and 1 base, there was a span of 15 bases. CDR3 bases: TGTGCCAGCAATCAAAACAGGGCTGGCACAGATACGCAGTATTTT. Protein: CASNQNRAGTDTQYF.

This chain joins TRBV7-2 and TRBJ2-5; D is unclear. Germline values: CDR1 SGHTA, CDR2 FQGNSA. Between the trimmed V and J ends, which lost 5 bases and 4 bases, there was a span of 8 bases. This CDR3 is built from 12 residues. Here the CDR3 reads CASSAKLETQYF. The CDR3 DNA reads TGTGCCAGCAGCGCCAAGCTAGAGACCCAGTACTTC.

As concerns this clonotype: It may be a read error: a sequence one base away is much more abundant. The chain couples TRBV9 to TRBJ2-7; TRBD2 agrees at 7 bases. The junction had 7 bases not matched to a gene; V was cut back by 2 bases and J by 2 bases. There are 15 residues in the CDR3. In germline, CDR1 is SGDLS, CDR2 YYNGEE. CDR3 in DNA: TGTGCCAGCAGCGTCAACGGGGAGGGGACCTACGAGCAGTACTTC. Its translation: CASSVNGEGTYEQYF.

This clonotype was picked up a small number of times. This chain joins TRBV5-1 and TRBJ1-1; D is unclear. The CDR3 runs to 13 residues. Looked up from germline, CDR1 is SGHRS and CDR2 is YFSETQ. This chain's CDR3 is CAGSSNPGTEAFF. In DNA, the CDR3 is TGCGCTGGCAGCTCAAACCCCGGTACTGAAGCTTTCTTT.

The chain links TRBV5-1 to TRBJ2-7; D gene unclear. CDR1 and CDR2 (germline): SGHRS, YFSETQ. Deletions cut 0 bases from V and 1 base from J, with 8 bases between. The CDR3 loop spans 14 amino acids. CDR3 sequence (DNA): TGCGCCAGCAGCTTGGACAGCCGTTCCTACGAGCAGTACTTC. Translation: CASSLDSRSYEQYF.

This clonotype was observed a few times. This chain connects TRBV7-3 to TRBJ2-3; maybe TRBD2 (6 bases). Trimming stripped 4 bases from V and 12 bases from J, with 20 bases between. CDR3 length equals 14 residues. In germline, CDR1 is SGHTA, CDR2 FQGTGA. The DNA for the CDR3 is TGTGCCAGCAGCTCTGGGACGGGGGTAGGGACCCAGTATTTT. Amino acid sequence: CASSSGTGVGTQYF. Full variable domain (outside the CDR3, taken from reference TRBV7-3 and TRBJ2-3): GAGVSQTPSNKVTEKGKYVELRCDPISGHTALYWYRQSLGQGPEFLIYFQGTGAADDSGLPNDRFFAVRPEGSVSTLKIQRTERGDSAVYLCASSSGTGVGTQYFGPGTRLTVL.

J is TRBJ2-3 and V is TRBV12-3 or TRBV12-4, with D unresolved. CDR3 length: 14 residues. Trimming pared 2 bases from V and 2 bases from J, leaving 8 bases between. In DNA form, the CDR3 reads TGTGCCAGCAGTTTAAAGGTGTCCACAGATACGCAGTATTTT. It translates to CASSLKVSTDTQYF.

This clonotype was found a few times. The J gene is TRBJ1-4, the V gene TRBV12-3 or TRBV12-4; TRBD1 might be the D (5 bases). This CDR3 is 14 amino acids long. V was pared by 2 bases and J by 8 bases, with 12 bases between. CDR3 region: CASSLSGGGEKLFF. The CDR3 coding sequence is TGTGCCAGCAGTTTAAGCGGGGGTGGGGAAAAACTGTTTTTT.

This clonotype was picked up a small number of times. In DNA form, the CDR3 reads TGTGCCAGCAGTTTATCCCCGGGGCTAGCGGGAGGCCTATACACAGATACGCAGTATTTT. As protein: CASSLSPGLAGGLYTDTQYF. The V gene is TRBV27, the J gene TRBJ2-3, with 11 positions matching TRBD2. Germline V CDR1 and CDR2: MNHEY, SMNVEV (reference sequence). The CDR3 consists of 20 residues. With 0 bases clipped from V and 2 bases from J, the junction kept 13 bases outside the gene matches.

This clonotype was counted a few times. V gene TRBV11-2 combines with J gene TRBJ1-2; D perhaps matches TRBD1 (5 bases). V was pared by 6 bases and J by 6 bases, with 14 bases between. Germline V CDR1 and CDR2: SGHAT, FQNNGV. CDR3 length: 13 residues. The CDR3 region is CASSPDIRNGYTF. The CDR3 nucleotides are TGTGCCAGCAGTCCGGACATTCGGAATGGCTACACCTTC.

In this sample, this clonotype turned up a few times. CDR3 in amino acids: CASSVDGDSGGEQFF. In DNA form, the CDR3 reads TGTGCCAGCAGCGTAGACGGGGACAGCGGAGGCGAGCAGTTCTTC. The chain employs TRBV9 and TRBJ2-1; 7 bases are shared with TRBD1. V shed 0 bases, J shed 10 bases, and the junction held 10 bases outside the gene matches. The CDR3 covers 15 residues. Germline CDR1 is SGDLS and CDR2 is YYNGEE.

This clonotype was seen a handful of times. The gene calls are TRBV15 and TRBJ2-5; maybe TRBD1 (6 bases). This CDR3 contains 13 residues. Trimming shortened V by 10 bases and J by 0 bases, and 12 bases separated the two germline ends. The germline V gene encodes CDR1 LNHNV and CDR2 YYDKDF (reference sequence). CDR3 in amino acids: CASQGDNQETQYF. The CDR3 DNA reads as TGTGCCAGCCAAGGGGACAACCAAGAGACCCAGTACTTC.

The table lists this clonotype with a count of one. The chain recombines TRBV6-5 with TRBJ1-2, with 7 bases identical to TRBD1. The CDR3 consists of 14 residues. Germline V CDR1 and CDR2: MNHEY, SVGAGI. The V gene end was trimmed by 10 bases and the J gene end by 8 bases; junction bases not matched to a gene: 16. The CDR3 DNA reads as TGTGCCACATCCGAACAGGGGCAGAGGGGGGGCTACACCTTC. It codes for CATSEQGQRGGYTF.

The chain carries TRBV3-1 and TRBJ2-7; TRBD2 matches at 12 bases. Matching the DNA end better, TRBJ2-4 makes the J call doubtful. CDR3 length equals 17 residues. Germline loops: CDR1 LGHDT, CDR2 YNNKEL (reference sequence). CDR3 coding DNA: TGTGCCAGCAGCCCCGGGACTAGCGGGTTAGCCAAAAACATTCAGTACTTC. Translation gives CASSPGTSGLAKNIQYF.

The V and J genes are TRBV5-1 and TRBJ1-4, with TRBD1 matching 9 bases. CDR1 and CDR2 (germline): SGHRS, YFSETQ. V was pared by 4 bases and J by 6 bases, with 7 bases of the junction left unmatched. The CDR3 spans 15 residues. As DNA, the CDR3 is TGCGCCAGCAGCCTCATGGGGGACAGGGATGAAAAACTGTTTTTT. Its protein is CASSLMGDRDEKLFF.

In its sample, this clonotype was seen many times. The genes are TRBV6-5 and TRBJ2-3; no firm D call. The CDR3 extends over 13 amino acids. Trimming left V 5 bases short and J 0 bases short, with 6 bases between. Germline CDR1 MNHEY, CDR2 SVGAGI. CDR3 bases: TGTGCCAGCAGTACCCACAGCACAGATACGCAGTATTTT. Translated, it gives CASSTHSTDTQYF.

This clonotype was counted only a few times. The chain joins TRBV20-1 to TRBJ2-3; TRBD2 matches 11 bases. Germline V gives CDR1 DFQATT, CDR2 SNEGSKA (reference sequence). The CDR3 length is 13 residues. The CDR3 DNA reads as TGCAGCCGACTAGCGGGATCCACAGATACGCAGTATTTT. This sequence encodes CSRLAGSTDTQYF.

The rearrangement joins TRBV4-1 to TRBJ2-6, with unresolved D. Trimming cost V 0 bases and J 0 bases, with 12 bases left between them. Looked up from germline, CDR1 is MGHRA and CDR2 is YSYEKL. The CDR3 spans 18 residues. In DNA form, the CDR3 reads TGCGCCAGCAGCCAAGAACCCCAGGTTCTCTCTGGGGCCAACGTCCTGACTTTC. Translated, it gives CASSQEPQVLSGANVLTF.

About this clonotype itself: The germline gene is not matched at one end of the junction; a read error may be the cause. This chain connects TRBV12-3 or TRBV12-4 to TRBJ2-5; 8 bases are a match to TRBD2. This CDR3 region has 15 residues. The CDR3 reads CASSFYAGGQEAQYF. CDR3 sequence (DNA): TGTGCCAGCAGTTTTTACGCGGGGGGCCAAGAGGCCCAGTACTTC.